The 5 T cell receptor beta chains reported below all come from one sample, sequenced in a study of OX40 agonist ivuxolimab in advanced cancers. Here immunoSEQ multiplex PCR was the method, and the copy in TCRdb shows in-frame clones only, minus some. This table has about 81,000 clones, around 93% appearing once. The sample was CD4+ or CD8+ T cells sorted from blood, taken in a trial of the OX40 agonist ivuxolimab. The receptors originated from an adult with an advanced solid tumor such as melanoma, head and neck, liver or kidney cancer.

The J gene is TRBJ1-2, the V gene TRBV5-1; unclear D gene. This CDR3 has 13 residues. Looked up from germline, CDR1 is SGHRS and CDR2 is YFSETQ. V gave up 0 bases and J gave up 2 bases, with 5 bases separating them. The CDR3 region has the DNA TGCGCCAGCAGCTTGGGTGAAAACTATGGCTACACCTTC. It translates to CASSLGENYGYTF.

This sequence joins TRBV6-9 and TRBJ2-1, with D perhaps TRBD1 (6 bases). Germline V gene sequence: CDR1 MNHGY, CDR2 SVAAGI. V was trimmed by 4 bases and J by 3 bases, leaving 13 bases between them. The CDR3 is 15 amino acids. The CDR3 spells CASSSRDKGYNEQFF. The CDR3 DNA reads as TGTGCCAGCAGTTCCCGGGACAAGGGCTACAATGAGCAGTTCTTC.

The genes are TRBV7-6 and TRBJ1-5; D is perhaps TRBD1 (5 bases). Trimming removed 3 bases from V and 5 bases from J, with 11 bases in between. This CDR3 is 14 amino acids long. The germline V gene encodes CDR1 SGHVS and CDR2 FNYEAQ. The DNA for the CDR3 is TGTGCCAGCAGCTTCGGGGCAGAGGATCAGCCCCAGCATTTT. This translates into CASSFGAEDQPQHF.

This chain links TRBV19 with TRBJ1-4; TRBD1 is a possible D gene (5 bases). The ends were cut back, 8 bases at V and 7 bases at J, with 20 bases in the middle. Looked up from germline, CDR1 is LNHDA and CDR2 is SQIVND (reference sequence). The CDR3 spans 15 residues. CDR3 coding DNA: TGTGCCAGTTCACCCTGGGGAGGAGGGGTTGAAAAACTGTTTTTT. The encoded protein is CASSPWGGGVEKLFF. Drawing the rest from reference TRBV19 and TRBJ1-4, the complete variable domain is DGGITQSPKYLFRKEGQNVTLSCEQNLNHDAMYWYRQDPGQGLRLIYYSQIVNDFQKGDIAEGYSVSREKKESFPLTVTSAQKNPTAFYLCASSPWGGGVEKLFFGSGTQLSVL.

The chain couples TRBV9 to TRBJ1-2; TRBD1 agrees at 7 bases. The germline gives CDR1 SGDLS, CDR2 YYNGEE. This CDR3 comprises 15 residues. J was trimmed by 7 bases and V by 3 bases; bases with no gene match: 12. The CDR3 reads CASSALRGNRGGYTF. In DNA, the CDR3 is TGTGCCAGCAGCGCTCTCAGGGGGAACAGGGGTGGCTACACCTTC. Full variable domain (missing parts from reference TRBV9 and TRBJ1-2): DSGVTQTPKHLITATGQRVTLRCSPRSGDLSVYWYQQSLDQGLQFLIQYYNGEERAKGNILERFSAQQFPDLHSELNLSSLELGDSALYFCASSALRGNRGGYTFGSGTRLTVV.